The TCR beta chain under discussion was sequenced for a study of T cells expressing NK-cell markers. Study background: The study drew TCR beta repertoires from sorted CD3+CD56+NKG2C+, CD3+CD56+NKG2C- and CD3+CD56-NKG2C+ T cells.

This CDR3 has 14 amino acids. CDR1 is SGHDN and CDR2 is FVKESK in the germline V gene. UMIs were included in TCR beta cDNA generated by 5'RACE template switching. With the 5' RACE reads reprocessed, TCRdb shows one record per CDR3 protein and no DNA. The table for this sample gives around 280,000 distinct CDR3 sequences. The sequenced sample consisted of blood T cells: a sorted CD56 or NKG2C T cell subset, CD4+ or CD8+ T cells, or bulk PBMC T cells (not recorded which). This chain links TRBV14 with TRBJ2-1; checking the TCRdb D call of TRBD2 is not possible without DNA. The source of this sequence is a man between 18 and 29 years old in good health. The chain's CDR3 is CASSRRDSHNEQFF.